The 14 T cell receptor beta chains given below trace back to one sample, sequenced in a study of breast tumors, draining lymph nodes, adjacent tissues. Via MiXCR, TCRdb re-called the multiplex PCR reads, giving one row per CDR3 protein. The sample has roughly 15,000 distinct CDR3 sequences, 40% to 65% seen once. Material for sequencing was tumor-adjacent breast tissue. The receptors were gathered from a female donor with breast cancer. Some clones in this sample may be carry-over from other donors' samples.

The V and J genes are TRBV28 and TRBJ1-1; no clear D. The CDR3 spans 14 residues. V was trimmed by 3 bases and J by 1 base, leaving 9 bases between them. CDR1 is MDHEN, CDR2 SYDVKM, per germline. The CDR3: CASSFLDWNTEAFF. The DNA for the CDR3 is TGTGCCAGCAGTTTCCTGGACTGGAACACTGAAGCTTTCTTT.

By sample fraction, this clonotype is medium-sized. The chain carries TRBV24-1 and TRBJ1-2; a possible D gene is TRBD1 (5 bases). V shed 3 bases and J shed 7 bases, with 11 bases lying between them. The CDR3 is 13 amino acids. Germline values: CDR1 KGHDR, CDR2 SFDVKD. The CDR3, as DNA: TGTGCCACCAGTGATGGGGCCAGGACTGGCTACACCTTC. Amino acids: CATSDGARTGYTF.

This clonotype is medium-sized in the sample. J is TRBJ2-3 and V is TRBV7-2; 14 bases match TRBD2. The CDR3 runs to 16 residues. Looked up from germline, CDR1 is SGHTA and CDR2 is FQGNSA. V gave up 4 bases and J gave up 5 bases; unmatched junction bases: 5. The DNA for the CDR3 is TGTGCCAGCAGCTGGGGACTAGCGGGAGAAGGAGATACGCAGTATTTT. Translation: CASSWGLAGEGDTQYF.

By sample fraction, this clonotype is medium-sized. The V and J genes are TRBV12-3 or TRBV12-4 and TRBJ1-6; weak D call: TRBD1 (5 bases). V shed 6 bases and J shed 3 bases, with 9 bases lying between them. CDR3 length: 14 amino acids. The CDR3 DNA reads as TGTGCCAGCAGACGGGACGTCTATAATTCACCCCTCCACTTT. It codes for CASRRDVYNSPLHF.

By its share, this clonotype is medium-sized. The chain couples TRBV20-1 to TRBJ2-7, with D unclear. The CDR3 has 11 amino acids. The germline V gene encodes CDR1 DFQATT and CDR2 SNEGSKA (reference sequence). With 6 bases removed from V and 6 bases from J, the gap between germline ends came to 12 bases. CDR3 DNA sequence: TGCAGTGCCCCCAAGGTGGGCGAGCAGTACTTC. This sequence encodes CSAPKVGEQYF.

The V call is TRBV7-2, the J call TRBJ2-5; TRBD2 is a possible D gene (6 bases). Between the trimmed V and J ends, which lost 5 bases and 4 bases, there was a span of 17 bases. This CDR3 has 15 residues. In germline, CDR1 is SGHTA, CDR2 FQGNSA. This chain's CDR3 is CASSTGTGQRETQYF. CDR3 coding DNA: TGTGCCAGCAGCACCGGGACTGGCCAACGAGAGACCCAGTACTTC.

This clonotype qualifies as medium-sized (0.01 to 0.1%). The chain combines TRBV9 with TRBJ2-1; 7 bases match TRBD1. CDR1 and CDR2 (germline): SGDLS, YYNGEE. The CDR3 has 13 residues. V lost 4 bases to trimming and J lost 4 bases; unmatched junction nucleotides: 2. CDR3 DNA sequence: TGTGCCAGCAGCACGGGACAGTACAATGAGCAGTTCTTC. Amino acid sequence: CASSTGQYNEQFF.

On this clonotype: The junction and the germline gene differ at one end; a read error may be behind it. The chain's CDR3 is CTSSLSSGANVLTF. The CDR3 bases are TGTACCAGCAGTTTATCCTCTGGGGCCAACGTCCTGACTTTC. This chain links TRBV27 with TRBJ2-6; D gene uncertain. Per the germline V gene, CDR1 is MNHEY and CDR2 is SMNVEV (reference sequence). The CDR3 has 14 amino acids.

This clonotype is termed medium-sized. The chain combines TRBV11-3 with TRBJ2-1; D not certain. Germline CDR1 is SGHNT and CDR2 is YENEEA. The CDR3 length is 14 residues. V lost 1 base, J lost 8 bases, and 12 bases lay in between. For the CDR3, the DNA is TGTGCCAGCAGCTTAGGACGGGTATTTGATGAGCAGTTCTTC. Protein product: CASSLGRVFDEQFF.

By its share, this clonotype is medium-sized. Here the CDR3 DNA reads TGTGCCAGCAGTGTGGTAGGAAAAGAGACCCAGTACTTC. Protein sequence: CASSVVGKETQYF. The V call is TRBV5-8, the J call TRBJ2-5; D gene uncertain. Trimming cost V 5 bases and J 3 bases, with 11 bases left between them. This CDR3 has 13 residues. CDR1 SGHTS and CDR2 YDEGEE come from the germline V gene.

In its sample, this clonotype was seen once. The chain is built from TRBV29-1 and TRBJ2-3; 9 bases fit TRBD2. The trim removed 4 bases at V and 7 bases at J, leaving 18 bases unmatched. The CDR3 runs 17 residues. The germline V gene encodes CDR1 SQVTM and CDR2 ANQGSEA. The CDR3 reads CSVAGSSGTQGFNTQYF. In DNA form, the CDR3 reads TGCAGCGTTGCGGGATCTAGCGGGACCCAGGGATTCAATACGCAGTATTTT.

Judged by abundance, this clonotype is medium-sized (0.01 to 0.1%). This chain connects TRBV5-1 to TRBJ1-4; 11 nucleotides match TRBD1. The CDR3 has 16 residues. Per germline, CDR1 SGHRS and CDR2 YFSETQ. The J segment lost 1 base and the V segment lost 4 bases, leaving 3 bases of the junction unmatched. The CDR3 is CASSKGQGGTNEKLFF. In DNA, the CDR3 is TGCGCCAGCAGCAAGGGACAGGGGGGAACTAATGAAAAACTGTTTTTT.

CDR3 residues: CSAPGGQVDPNNEQFF. The CDR3 region has the DNA TGCAGTGCTCCAGGGGGGCAGGTAGACCCAAACAATGAGCAGTTCTTC. The J gene is TRBJ2-1, the V gene TRBV20-1; a weak D match, TRBD1 (7 bases). Germline V CDR1 and CDR2: DFQATT, SNEGSKA (reference sequence). Trimming removed 5 bases at V and 5 bases at J, with 22 bases between. There are 16 residues in the CDR3.

This clonotype was seen ten or more times. V gene TRBV27 combines with J gene TRBJ1-2, with TRBD1 matching 7 bases. The junction had 5 bases not matched to a gene; V was cut back by 6 bases and J by 4 bases. Germline loops: CDR1 MNHEY, CDR2 SMNVEV (reference sequence). The CDR3 covers 13 residues. The CDR3, as DNA: TGTGCCAGCAGACAGGGGAGACTCTATGGCTACACCTTC. Its translation is CASRQGRLYGYTF.